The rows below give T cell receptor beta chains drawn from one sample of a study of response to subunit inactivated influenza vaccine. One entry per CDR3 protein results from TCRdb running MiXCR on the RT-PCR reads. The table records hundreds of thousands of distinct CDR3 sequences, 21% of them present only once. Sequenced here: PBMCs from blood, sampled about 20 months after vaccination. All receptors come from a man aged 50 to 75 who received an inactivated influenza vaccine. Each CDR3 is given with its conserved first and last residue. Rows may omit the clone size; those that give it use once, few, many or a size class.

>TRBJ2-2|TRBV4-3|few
CASSQDGETGELFF
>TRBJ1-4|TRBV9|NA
CASSASGQGGSEKLFF
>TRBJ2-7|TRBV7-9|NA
CASSYTGGKDEQYF
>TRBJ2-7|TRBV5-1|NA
CASADSSYEQYF
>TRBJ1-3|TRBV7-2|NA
CASSLYIRGNTIYF
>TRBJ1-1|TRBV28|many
CASRTGGILNTEAFF
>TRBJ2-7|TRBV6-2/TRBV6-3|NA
CASSYSGTINYEQYF
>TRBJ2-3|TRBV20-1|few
CSALSWGTDTQYF
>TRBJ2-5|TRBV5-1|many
CASSLMGTRQETQYF
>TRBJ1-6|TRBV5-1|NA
CASSFGWMAGASSYNSPVHF
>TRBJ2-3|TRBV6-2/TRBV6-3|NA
CASSTAGRGSSDTQYF
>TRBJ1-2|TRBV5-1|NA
CASSVGVRVYGYTF
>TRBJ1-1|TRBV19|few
CASKVDRAWNTEAFF
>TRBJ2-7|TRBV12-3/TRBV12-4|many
CASSLAGAYEQYF
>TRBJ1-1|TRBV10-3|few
CAISDGVKEGPQAFF
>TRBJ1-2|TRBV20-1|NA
CSASAGQPNYGYTF
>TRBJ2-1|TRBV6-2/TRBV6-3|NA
CASAGGLAGYNEQFF
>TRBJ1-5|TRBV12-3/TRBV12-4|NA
CASSLTHQPQHF
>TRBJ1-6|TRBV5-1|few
CASSFALGQGYNSPLHF
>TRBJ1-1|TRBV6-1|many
CASSEVGGTEAFF
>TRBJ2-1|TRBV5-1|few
CASSIGGLAGNEQFF
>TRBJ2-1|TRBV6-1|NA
CASSQGTGGNEQFF